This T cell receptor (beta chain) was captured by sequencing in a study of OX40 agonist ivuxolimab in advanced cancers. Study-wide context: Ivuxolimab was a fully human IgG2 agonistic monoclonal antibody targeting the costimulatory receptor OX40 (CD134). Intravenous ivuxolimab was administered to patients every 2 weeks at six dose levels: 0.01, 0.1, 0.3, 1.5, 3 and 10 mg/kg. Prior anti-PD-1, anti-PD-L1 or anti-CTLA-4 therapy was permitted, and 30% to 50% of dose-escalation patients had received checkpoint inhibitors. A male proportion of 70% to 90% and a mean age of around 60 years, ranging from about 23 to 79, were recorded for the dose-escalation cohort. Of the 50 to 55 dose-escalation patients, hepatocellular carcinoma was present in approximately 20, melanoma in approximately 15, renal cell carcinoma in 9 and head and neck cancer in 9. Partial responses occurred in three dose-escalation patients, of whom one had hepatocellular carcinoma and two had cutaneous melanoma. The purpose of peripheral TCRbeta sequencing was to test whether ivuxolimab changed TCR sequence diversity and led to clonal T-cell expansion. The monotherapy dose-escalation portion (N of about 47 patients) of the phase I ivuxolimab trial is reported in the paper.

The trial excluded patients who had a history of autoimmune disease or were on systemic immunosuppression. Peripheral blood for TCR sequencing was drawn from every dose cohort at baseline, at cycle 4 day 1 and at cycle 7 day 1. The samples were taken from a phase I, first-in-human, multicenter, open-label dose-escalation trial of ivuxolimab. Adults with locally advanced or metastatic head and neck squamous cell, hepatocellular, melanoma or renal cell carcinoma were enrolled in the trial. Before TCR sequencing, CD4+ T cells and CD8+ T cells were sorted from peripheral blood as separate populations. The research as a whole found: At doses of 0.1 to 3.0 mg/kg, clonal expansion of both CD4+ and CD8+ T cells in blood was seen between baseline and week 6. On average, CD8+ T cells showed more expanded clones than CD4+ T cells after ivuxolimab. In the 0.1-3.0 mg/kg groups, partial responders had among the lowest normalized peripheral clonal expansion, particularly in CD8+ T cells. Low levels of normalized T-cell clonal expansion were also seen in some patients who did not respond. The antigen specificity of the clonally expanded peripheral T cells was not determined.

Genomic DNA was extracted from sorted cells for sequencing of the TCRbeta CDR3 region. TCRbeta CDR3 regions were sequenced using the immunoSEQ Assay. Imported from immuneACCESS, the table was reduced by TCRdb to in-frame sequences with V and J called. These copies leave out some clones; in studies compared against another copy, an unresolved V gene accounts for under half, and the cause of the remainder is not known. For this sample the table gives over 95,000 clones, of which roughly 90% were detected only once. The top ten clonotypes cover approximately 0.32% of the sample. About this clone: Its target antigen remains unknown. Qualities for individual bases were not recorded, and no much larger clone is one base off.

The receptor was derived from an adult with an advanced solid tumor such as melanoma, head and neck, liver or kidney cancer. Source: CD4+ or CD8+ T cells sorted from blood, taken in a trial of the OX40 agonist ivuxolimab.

The encoded CDR3 is CASSLAEGGRSQPQHF. The bases are TGTGCCAGCAGCTTAGCTGAGGGGGGTCGGAGTCAGCCCCAGCATTTT. The chain is encoded by TRBV7-2 joined to TRBJ1-5; the D gene is possibly TRBD1, with 6 bases matching. From the germline V gene, CDR1 is SGHTA and CDR2 is FQGNSA. There are 16 amino acids in the CDR3, from cysteine to phenylalanine inclusive. The retained sequence is limited to the CDR3, 48 bases, with the frame set at the first base. Relative to germline, V is 0 bases shorter and J is 6 bases shorter, with 15 bases between their ends.